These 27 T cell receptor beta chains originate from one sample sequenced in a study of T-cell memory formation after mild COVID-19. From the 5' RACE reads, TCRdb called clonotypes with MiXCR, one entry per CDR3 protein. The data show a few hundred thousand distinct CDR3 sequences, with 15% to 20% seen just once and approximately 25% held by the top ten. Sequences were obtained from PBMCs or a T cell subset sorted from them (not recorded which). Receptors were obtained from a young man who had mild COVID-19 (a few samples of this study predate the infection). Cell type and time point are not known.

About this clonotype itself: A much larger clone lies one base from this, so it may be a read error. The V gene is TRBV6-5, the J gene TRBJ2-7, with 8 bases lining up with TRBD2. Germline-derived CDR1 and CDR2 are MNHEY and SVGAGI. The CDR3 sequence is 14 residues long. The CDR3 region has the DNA TGTGCCAGCGGTTACTCGGGAGGGTTCTACGAGCAGTACTTC. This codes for CASGYSGGFYEQYF.

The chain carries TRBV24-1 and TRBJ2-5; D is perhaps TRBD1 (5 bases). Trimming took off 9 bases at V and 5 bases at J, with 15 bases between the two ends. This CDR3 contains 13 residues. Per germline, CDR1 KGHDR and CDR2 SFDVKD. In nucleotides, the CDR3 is TGTGCCACCTCGGACACCCCGGTGGAGACCCAGTACTTC. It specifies CATSDTPVETQYF.

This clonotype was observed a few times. The CDR3 protein is CASSRRVGYTDTQYF. The DNA for the CDR3 is TGTGCCAGCAGCCGGAGGGTGGGCTACACAGATACGCAGTATTTT. This sequence joins TRBV7-6 and TRBJ2-3, with a possible D match to TRBD2 (6 bases). V was cut by 5 bases and J by 2 bases, with 14 bases left in between. CDR1 is SGHVS and CDR2 is FNYEAQ in the germline V gene. The CDR3 loop spans 15 amino acids.

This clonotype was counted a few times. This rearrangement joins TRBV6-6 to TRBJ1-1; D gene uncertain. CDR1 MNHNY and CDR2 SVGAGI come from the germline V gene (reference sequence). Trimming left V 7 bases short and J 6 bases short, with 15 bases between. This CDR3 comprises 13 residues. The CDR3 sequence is CASTWVLRAEAFF. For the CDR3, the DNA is TGTGCCAGCACCTGGGTCCTCCGGGCTGAAGCTTTCTTT.

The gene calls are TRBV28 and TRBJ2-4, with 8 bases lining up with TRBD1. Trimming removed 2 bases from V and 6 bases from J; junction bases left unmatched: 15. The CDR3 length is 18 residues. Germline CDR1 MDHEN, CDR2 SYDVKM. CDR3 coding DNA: TGTGCCAGCAGTTTAGTGGCCAGGGGGCGCCGATACGGAAACATTCAGTACTTC. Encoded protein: CASSLVARGRRYGNIQYF.

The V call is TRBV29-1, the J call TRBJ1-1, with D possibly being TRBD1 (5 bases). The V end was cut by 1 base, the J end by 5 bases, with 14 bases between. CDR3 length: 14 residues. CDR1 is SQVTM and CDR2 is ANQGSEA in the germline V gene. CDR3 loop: CSVEVGEGRTEAFF. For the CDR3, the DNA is TGCAGCGTTGAAGTGGGGGAGGGACGAACTGAAGCTTTCTTT. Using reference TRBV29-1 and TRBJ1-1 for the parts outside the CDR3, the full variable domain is SAVISQKPSRDICQRGTSLTIQCQVDSQVTMMFWYRQQPGQSLTLIATANQGSEATYESGFVIDKFPISRPNLTFSTLTVSNMSPEDSSIYLCSVEVGEGRTEAFFGQGTRLTVV.

The CDR3, as DNA: TGTGCCAGTAGTATCCAACCAACAGCGACAGCTAACTATGGCTACACCTTC. It translates to CASSIQPTATANYGYTF. J is TRBJ1-2 and V is TRBV19; maybe TRBD1 (5 bases). Germline CDR1 LNHDA, CDR2 SQIVND (reference sequence). This CDR3 has 17 amino acids. V lost 3 bases and J 0 bases, leaving 17 bases between the germline ends.

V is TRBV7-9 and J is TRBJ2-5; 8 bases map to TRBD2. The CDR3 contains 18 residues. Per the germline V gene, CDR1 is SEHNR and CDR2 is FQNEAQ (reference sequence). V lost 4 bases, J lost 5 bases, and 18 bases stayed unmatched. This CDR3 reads CASSSLKPPGSGGETQYF. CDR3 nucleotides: TGTGCCAGCAGCTCCCTAAAACCTCCCGGTTCGGGAGGGGAGACCCAGTACTTC.

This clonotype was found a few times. CDR3 sequence reads: CASSFSGAYEQYV. CDR3 sequence (DNA): TGTGCCAGCAGCTTCAGCGGGGCCTACGAGCAGTACGTC. This sequence joins TRBV11-2 and TRBJ2-7; 7 bases are shared with TRBD2. The V gene's germline CDR1 is SGHAT and CDR2 FQNNGV. This CDR3 region has 13 residues. The trim removed 3 bases at V and 2 bases at J, leaving 1 base unmatched.

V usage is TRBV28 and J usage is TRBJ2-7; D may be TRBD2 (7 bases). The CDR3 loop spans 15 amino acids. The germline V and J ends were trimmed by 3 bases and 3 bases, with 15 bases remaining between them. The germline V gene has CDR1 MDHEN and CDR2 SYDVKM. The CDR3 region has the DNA TGTGCCAGCAGTTTGGGGCGGGGGCTAGGCTACGAGCAGTACTTC. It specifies CASSLGRGLGYEQYF.

The DNA of the CDR3 is TGTGCCAGCAGCTTAATAGGTCGTTGGGGGGGCTACGAGCAGTACTTC. This translates into CASSLIGRWGGYEQYF. V usage is TRBV7-8 and J usage is TRBJ2-7; 7 positions match TRBD2. Unmatched junction bases numbered 10, after V lost 2 bases and J lost 3 bases. The CDR3 covers 16 residues. CDR1 SGHVS and CDR2 FQNEAQ come from the germline V gene.

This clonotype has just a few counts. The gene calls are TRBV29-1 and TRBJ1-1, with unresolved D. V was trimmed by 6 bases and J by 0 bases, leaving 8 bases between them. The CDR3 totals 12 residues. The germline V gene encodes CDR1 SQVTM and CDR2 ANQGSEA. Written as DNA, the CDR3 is TGCAGCGTCCGACCCATGAACACTGAAGCTTTCTTT. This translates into CSVRPMNTEAFF.

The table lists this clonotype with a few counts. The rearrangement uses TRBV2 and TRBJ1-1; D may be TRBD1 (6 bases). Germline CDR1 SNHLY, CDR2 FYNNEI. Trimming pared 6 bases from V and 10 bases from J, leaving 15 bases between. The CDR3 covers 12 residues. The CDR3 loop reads CASSPYRDPAFF. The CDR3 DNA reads TGTGCCAGCAGCCCCTACAGGGATCCAGCTTTCTTT.

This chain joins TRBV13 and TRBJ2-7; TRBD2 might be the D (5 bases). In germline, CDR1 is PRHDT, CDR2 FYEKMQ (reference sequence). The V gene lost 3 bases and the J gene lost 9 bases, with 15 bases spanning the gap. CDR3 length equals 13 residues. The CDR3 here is CASSFSESLGQYF. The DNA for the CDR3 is TGTGCCAGCAGCTTTAGCGAGAGCTTAGGGCAGTACTTC.

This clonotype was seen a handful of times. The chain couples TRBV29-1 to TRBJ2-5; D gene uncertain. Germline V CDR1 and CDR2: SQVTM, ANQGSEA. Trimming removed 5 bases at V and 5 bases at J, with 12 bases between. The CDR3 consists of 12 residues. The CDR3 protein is CSVRTAWETQYF. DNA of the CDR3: TGCAGCGTTAGGACGGCCTGGGAGACCCAGTACTTC.

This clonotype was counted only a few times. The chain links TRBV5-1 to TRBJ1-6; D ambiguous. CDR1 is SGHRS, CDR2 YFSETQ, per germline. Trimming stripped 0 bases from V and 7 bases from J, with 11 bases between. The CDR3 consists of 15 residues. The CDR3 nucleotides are TGCGCCAGCAGCTTGGCAGCCCCCGGGAATTCACCCCTCCACTTT. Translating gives CASSLAAPGNSPLHF.

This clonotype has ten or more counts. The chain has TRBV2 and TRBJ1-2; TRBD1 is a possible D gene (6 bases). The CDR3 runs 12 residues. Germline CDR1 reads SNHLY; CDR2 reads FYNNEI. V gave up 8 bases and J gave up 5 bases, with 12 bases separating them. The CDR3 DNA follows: TGTGCCAGCGAAGGGGGAGTTTATGGCTACACCTTC. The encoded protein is CASEGGVYGYTF.

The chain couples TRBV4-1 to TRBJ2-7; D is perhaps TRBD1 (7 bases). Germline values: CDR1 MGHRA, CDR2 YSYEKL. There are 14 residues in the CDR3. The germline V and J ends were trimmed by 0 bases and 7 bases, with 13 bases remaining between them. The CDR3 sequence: CASSQEPTGREQYV. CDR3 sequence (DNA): TGCGCCAGCAGCCAAGAGCCGACAGGGAGGGAGCAGTACGTC.

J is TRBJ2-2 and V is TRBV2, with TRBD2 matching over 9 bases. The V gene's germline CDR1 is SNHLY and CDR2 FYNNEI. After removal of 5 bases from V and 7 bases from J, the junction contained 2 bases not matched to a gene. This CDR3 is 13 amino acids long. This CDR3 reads CASSLAGIGELFF. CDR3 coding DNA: TGTGCCAGCAGTCTAGCGGGGATCGGGGAGCTGTTTTTT.

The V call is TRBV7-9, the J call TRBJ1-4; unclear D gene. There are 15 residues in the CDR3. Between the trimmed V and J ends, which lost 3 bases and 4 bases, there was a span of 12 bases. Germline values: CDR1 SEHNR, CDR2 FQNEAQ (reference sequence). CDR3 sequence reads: CASSFRSELNEKLFF. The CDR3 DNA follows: TGTGCCAGCAGCTTCCGTTCGGAGCTTAATGAAAAACTGTTTTTT. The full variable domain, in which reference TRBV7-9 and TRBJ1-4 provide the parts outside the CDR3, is DTGVSQNPRHKITKRGQNVTFRCDPISEHNRLYWYRQTLGQGPEFLTYFQNEAQLEKSRLLSDRFSAERPKGSFSTLEIQRTEQGDSAMYLCASSFRSELNEKLFFGSGTQLSVL.

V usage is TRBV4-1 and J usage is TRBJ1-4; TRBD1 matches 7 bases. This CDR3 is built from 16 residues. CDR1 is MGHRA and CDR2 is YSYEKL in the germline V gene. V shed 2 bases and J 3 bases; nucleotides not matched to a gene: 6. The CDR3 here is CASSQPDRAPNEKLFF. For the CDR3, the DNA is TGCGCCAGCAGCCAACCCGACAGGGCGCCTAATGAAAAACTGTTTTTT.

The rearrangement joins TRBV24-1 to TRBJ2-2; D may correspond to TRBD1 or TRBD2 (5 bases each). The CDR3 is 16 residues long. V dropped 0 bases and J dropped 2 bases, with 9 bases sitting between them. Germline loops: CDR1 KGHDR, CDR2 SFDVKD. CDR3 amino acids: CATSDLSGTNTGELFF. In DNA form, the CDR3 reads TGTGCCACCAGTGATTTGAGTGGGACCAACACCGGGGAGCTGTTTTTT.

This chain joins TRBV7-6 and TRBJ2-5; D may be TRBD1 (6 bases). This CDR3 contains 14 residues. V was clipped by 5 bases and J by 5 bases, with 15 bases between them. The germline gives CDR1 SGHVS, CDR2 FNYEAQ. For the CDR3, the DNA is TGTGCCAGCAGCCCAGGGGTGGACGGGGAGACCCAGTACTTC. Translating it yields CASSPGVDGETQYF.

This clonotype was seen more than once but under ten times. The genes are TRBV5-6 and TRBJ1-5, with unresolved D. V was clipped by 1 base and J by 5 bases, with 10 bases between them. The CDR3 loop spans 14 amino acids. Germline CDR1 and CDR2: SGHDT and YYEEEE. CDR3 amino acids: CASSLLFGDQPQHF. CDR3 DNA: TGTGCCAGCAGCTTGCTTTTCGGGGATCAGCCCCAGCATTTT.

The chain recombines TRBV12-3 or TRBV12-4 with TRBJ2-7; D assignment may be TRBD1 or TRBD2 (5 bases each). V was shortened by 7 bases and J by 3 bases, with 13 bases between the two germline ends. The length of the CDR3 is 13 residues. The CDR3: CASTSGGSYEQYF. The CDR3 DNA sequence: TGTGCCAGCACCTCTGGGGGAAGCTACGAGCAGTACTTC.

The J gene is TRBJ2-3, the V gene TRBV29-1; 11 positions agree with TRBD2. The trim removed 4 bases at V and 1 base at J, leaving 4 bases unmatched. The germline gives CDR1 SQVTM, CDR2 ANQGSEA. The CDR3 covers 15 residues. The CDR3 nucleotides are TGCAGCGTTGGTCCGACTAGCGGGGGCACAGATACGCAGTATTTT. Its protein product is CSVGPTSGGTDTQYF.

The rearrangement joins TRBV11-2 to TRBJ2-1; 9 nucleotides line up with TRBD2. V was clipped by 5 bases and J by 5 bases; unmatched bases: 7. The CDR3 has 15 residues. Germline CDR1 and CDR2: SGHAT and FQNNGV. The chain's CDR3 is CASSPTGTSNNEQFF. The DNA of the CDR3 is TGTGCCAGCAGCCCGACCGGGACTAGCAACAATGAGCAGTTCTTC.